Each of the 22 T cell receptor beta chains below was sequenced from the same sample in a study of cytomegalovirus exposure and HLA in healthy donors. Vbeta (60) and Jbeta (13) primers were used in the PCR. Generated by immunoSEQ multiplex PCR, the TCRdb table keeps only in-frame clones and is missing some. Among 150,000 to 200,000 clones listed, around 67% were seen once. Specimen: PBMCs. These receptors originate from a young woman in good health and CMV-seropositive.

CDR3 nucleotides: TGTGCCAGCAGTGCACGACTAGCGGGAGGACAAGAGACCCAGTACTTC. Translating gives CASSARLAGGQETQYF. The chain recombines TRBV2 with TRBJ2-5, with 13 bases aligning to TRBD2. CDR1 is SNHLY, CDR2 FYNNEI, per germline. With V trimmed by 4 bases and J by 2 bases, 4 bases remained unmatched. The CDR3 spans 16 residues.

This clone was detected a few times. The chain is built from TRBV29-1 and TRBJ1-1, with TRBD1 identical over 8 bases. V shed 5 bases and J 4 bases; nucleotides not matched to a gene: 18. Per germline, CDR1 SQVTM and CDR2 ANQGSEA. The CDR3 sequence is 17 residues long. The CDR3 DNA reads TGCAGCGTTTTGACCTTGACAGGGGTGTTCGAATCCACTGAAGCTTTCTTT. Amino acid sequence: CSVLTLTGVFESTEAFF.

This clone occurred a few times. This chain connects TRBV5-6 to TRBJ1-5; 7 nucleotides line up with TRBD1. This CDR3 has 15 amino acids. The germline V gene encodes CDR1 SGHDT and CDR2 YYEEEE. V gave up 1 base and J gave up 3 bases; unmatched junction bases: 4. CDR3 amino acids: CASSLTGVYNQPQHF. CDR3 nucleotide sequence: TGTGCCAGCAGCTTGACAGGGGTGTACAATCAGCCCCAGCATTTT.

Here the CDR3 DNA reads TGTGCCTGGAGTGCCGGGACAGGGCCTAGGGATGAGCAGTTCTTC. This encodes CAWSAGTGPRDEQFF. V and J are TRBV30 and TRBJ2-1, with 9 bases identical to TRBD1. The CDR3 runs to 15 residues. CDR1 GTSNPN and CDR2 SVGIG come from the germline V gene (reference sequence). After removal of 1 base from V and 8 bases from J, the junction contained 9 bases not matched to a gene.

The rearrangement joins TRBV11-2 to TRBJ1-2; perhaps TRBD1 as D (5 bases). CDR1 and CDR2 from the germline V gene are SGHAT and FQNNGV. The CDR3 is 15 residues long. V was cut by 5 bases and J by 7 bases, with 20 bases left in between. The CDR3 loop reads CASSPRVQGEAGYTF. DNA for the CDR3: TGTGCCAGCAGCCCCCGCGTGCAGGGCGAAGCTGGCTACACCTTC.

The CDR3 here is CASSLASGSIIETQYF. The CDR3 DNA reads as TGTGCCAGCAGTTTAGCTAGCGGGAGTATAATTGAGACCCAGTACTTC. The chain combines TRBV28 with TRBJ2-5; 10 bases line up with TRBD2. The germline CDR1 and CDR2 sequences are MDHEN and SYDVKM. The CDR3 has 16 amino acids. V was clipped by 2 bases and J by 5 bases; unmatched bases: 8.

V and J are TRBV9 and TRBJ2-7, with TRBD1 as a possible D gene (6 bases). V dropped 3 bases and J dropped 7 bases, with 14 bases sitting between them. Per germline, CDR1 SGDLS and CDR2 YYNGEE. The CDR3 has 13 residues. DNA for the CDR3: TGTGCCAGCAGCGAGACAGGTCTCGGGGAGCAGTACTTC. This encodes CASSETGLGEQYF. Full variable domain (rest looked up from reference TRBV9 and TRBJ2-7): DSGVTQTPKHLITATGQRVTLRCSPRSGDLSVYWYQQSLDQGLQFLIQYYNGEERAKGNILERFSAQQFPDLHSELNLSSLELGDSALYFCASSETGLGEQYFGPGTRLTVT.

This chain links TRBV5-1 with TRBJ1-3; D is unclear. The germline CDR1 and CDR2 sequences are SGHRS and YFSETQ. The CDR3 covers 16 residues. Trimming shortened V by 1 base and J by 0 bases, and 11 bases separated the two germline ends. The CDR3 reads CASSLISGSSGNTIYF. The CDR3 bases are TGCGCCAGCAGCTTGATTTCCGGGTCCTCTGGAAACACCATATATTTT.

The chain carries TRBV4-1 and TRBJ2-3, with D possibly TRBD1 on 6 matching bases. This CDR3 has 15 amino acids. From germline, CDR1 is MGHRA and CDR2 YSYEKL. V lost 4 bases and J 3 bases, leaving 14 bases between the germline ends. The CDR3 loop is CASSPSQGSTDTQYF. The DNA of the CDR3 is TGCGCCAGCAGCCCATCACAGGGTTCTACAGATACGCAGTATTTT.

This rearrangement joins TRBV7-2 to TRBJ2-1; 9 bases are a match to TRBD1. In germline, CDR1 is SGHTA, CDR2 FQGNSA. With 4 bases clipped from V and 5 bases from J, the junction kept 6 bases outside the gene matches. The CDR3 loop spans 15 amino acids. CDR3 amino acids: CASSSPGQGHNEQFF. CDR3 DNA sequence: TGTGCCAGCAGCTCACCGGGACAGGGCCACAATGAGCAGTTCTTC.

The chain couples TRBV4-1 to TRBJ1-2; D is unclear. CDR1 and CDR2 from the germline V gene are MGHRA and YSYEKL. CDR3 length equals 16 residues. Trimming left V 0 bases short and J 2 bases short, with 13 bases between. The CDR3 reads CASSQEPRRGNYGYTF. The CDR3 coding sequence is TGCGCCAGCAGCCAAGAACCCCGAAGAGGAAACTATGGCTACACCTTC.

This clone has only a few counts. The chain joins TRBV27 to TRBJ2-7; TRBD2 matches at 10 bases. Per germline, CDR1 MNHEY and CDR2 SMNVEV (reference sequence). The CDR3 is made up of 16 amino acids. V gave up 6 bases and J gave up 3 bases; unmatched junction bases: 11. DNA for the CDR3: TGTGCCAGCAGCCGCAGGGGCGCTAGCGGGAGCTACGAGCAGTACTTC. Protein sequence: CASSRRGASGSYEQYF.

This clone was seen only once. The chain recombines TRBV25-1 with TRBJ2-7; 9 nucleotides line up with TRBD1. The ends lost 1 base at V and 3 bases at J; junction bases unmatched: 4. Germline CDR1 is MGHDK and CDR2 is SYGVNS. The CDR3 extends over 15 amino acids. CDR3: CASSELTGGGYEQYF. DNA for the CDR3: TGTGCCAGCAGTGAATTGACAGGGGGAGGCTACGAGCAGTACTTC.

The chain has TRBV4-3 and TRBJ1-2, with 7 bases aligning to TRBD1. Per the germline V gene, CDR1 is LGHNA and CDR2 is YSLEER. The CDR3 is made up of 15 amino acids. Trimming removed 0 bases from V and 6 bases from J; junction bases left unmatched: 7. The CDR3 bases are TGCGCCAGCAGCCAAGATAGGGGGACAGATGATGGCTACACCTTC. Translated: CASSQDRGTDDGYTF.

The CDR3 spells CASSSGSLGETQYF. In DNA, the CDR3 is TGTGCCAGCAGTTCCGGGTCCTTAGGAGAGACCCAGTACTTC. The chain recombines TRBV2 with TRBJ2-5; no definite D call. V lost 5 bases to trimming and J lost 4 bases, with 14 bases between them. Germline assignment: CDR1 SNHLY and CDR2 FYNNEI. The CDR3 loop spans 14 amino acids.

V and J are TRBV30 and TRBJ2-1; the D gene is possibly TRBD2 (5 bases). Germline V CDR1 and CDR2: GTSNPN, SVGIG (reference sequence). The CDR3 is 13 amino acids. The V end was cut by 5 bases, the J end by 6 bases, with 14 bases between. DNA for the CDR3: TGTGCCTGGGGTGGTAGCGTGATCAATGAGCAGTTCTTC. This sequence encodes CAWGGSVINEQFF.

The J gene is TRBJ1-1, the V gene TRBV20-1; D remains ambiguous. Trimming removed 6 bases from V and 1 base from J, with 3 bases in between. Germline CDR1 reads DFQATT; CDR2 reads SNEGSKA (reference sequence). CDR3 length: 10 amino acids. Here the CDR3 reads CSAANTEAFF. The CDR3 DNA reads TGCAGTGCGGCGAACACTGAAGCTTTCTTT.

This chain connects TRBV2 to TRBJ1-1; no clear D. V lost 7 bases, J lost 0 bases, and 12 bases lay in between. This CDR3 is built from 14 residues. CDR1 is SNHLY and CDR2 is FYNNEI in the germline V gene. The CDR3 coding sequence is TGTGCCAGCAATGGAGGGCAGTTGAACACTGAAGCTTTCTTT. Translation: CASNGGQLNTEAFF.

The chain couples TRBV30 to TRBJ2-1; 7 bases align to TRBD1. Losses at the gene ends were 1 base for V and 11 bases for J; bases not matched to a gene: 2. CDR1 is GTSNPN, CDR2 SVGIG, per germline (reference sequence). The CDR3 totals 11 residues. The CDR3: CAWSGGQKQFF. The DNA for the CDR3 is TGTGCCTGGAGTGGGGGACAGAAGCAGTTCTTC.

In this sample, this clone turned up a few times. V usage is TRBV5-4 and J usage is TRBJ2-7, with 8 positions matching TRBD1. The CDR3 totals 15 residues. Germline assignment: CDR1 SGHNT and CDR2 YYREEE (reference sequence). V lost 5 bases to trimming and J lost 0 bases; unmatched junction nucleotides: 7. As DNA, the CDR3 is TGTGCCAGCAGAGAAGGACAGGGAAGCTCCTACGAGCAGTACTTC. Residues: CASREGQGSSYEQYF.

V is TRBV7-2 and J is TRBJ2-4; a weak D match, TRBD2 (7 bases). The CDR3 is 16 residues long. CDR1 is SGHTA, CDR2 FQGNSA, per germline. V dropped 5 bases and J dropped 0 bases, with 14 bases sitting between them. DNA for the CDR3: TGTGCCAGCAGCCCGAGGGGGGGGGTAGCCAAAAACATTCAGTACTTC. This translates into CASSPRGGVAKNIQYF.

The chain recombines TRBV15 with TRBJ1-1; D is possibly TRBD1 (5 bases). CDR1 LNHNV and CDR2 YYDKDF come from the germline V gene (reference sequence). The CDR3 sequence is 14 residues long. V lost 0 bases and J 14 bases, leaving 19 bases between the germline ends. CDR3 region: CATSRDHSQAQLFF. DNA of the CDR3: TGTGCCACCAGCAGAGATCATTCACAGGCCCAATTATTCTTT.